The 32 T cell receptor beta chains given below trace back to one sample, sequenced in a study of cytomegalovirus exposure and HLA in healthy donors. Primers included in the PCR were 60 Vbeta and 13 Jbeta primers. Assay: immunoSEQ multiplex PCR; the TCRdb copy retains only in-frame clones and omits some. This sample carries about 170,000 clones, around 75% of them seen once, and the ten largest clones take over 2%. The source material was PBMCs. The receptors stem from a male donor in good health and CMV-seronegative.

The J gene is TRBJ1-1, the V gene TRBV18, with D uncertain. V was shortened by 3 bases and J by 9 bases, with 11 bases between the two germline ends. Germline V gene data show CDR1 as KGHSH and CDR2 as LQKENI. This CDR3 comprises 12 residues. CDR3 sequence (DNA): TGTGCCAGCTCACCGGGCATACACCAAGCTTTCTTT. It translates to CASSPGIHQAFF.

In the case of this clone: The junction and the germline gene differ at one end; a read error may be behind it. The chain couples TRBV2 to TRBJ1-1, with unresolved D. The CDR3 consists of 13 residues. Germline V CDR1 and CDR2: SNHLY, FYNNEI. CDR3 DNA sequence: TGTGCCAGCAGGGAAGACATGAACACTGAAGCTTTCTTT. Protein product: CASREDMNTEAFF.

CDR3 nucleotide sequence: TGTGCCAGCAGCGCCGGAACCGGGACATATCCCTTCAGCAATCAGCCCCAGCATTTT. Translating gives CASSAGTGTYPFSNQPQHF. J is TRBJ1-5 and V is TRBV2; TRBD1 might be the D (6 bases). CDR1 is SNHLY and CDR2 is FYNNEI in the germline V gene. V lost 6 bases to trimming and J lost 1 base, with 25 bases between them. The CDR3 length is 19 residues. The variable domain in full, with the rest retrieved from reference TRBV2 and TRBJ1-5, is EPEVTQTPSHQVTQMGQEVILRCVPISNHLYFYWYRQILGQKVEFLVSFYNNEISEKSEIFDDQFSVERPDGSNFTLKIRSTKLEDSAMYFCASSAGTGTYPFSNQPQHFGDGTRLSIL.

The chain combines TRBV5-1 with TRBJ2-5; 8 nucleotides match TRBD1. From germline, CDR1 is SGHRS and CDR2 YFSETQ. V dropped 4 bases and J dropped 1; count of bases not matched to a gene: 3. CDR3 length equals 14 residues. The CDR3 DNA reads as TGCGCCAGCAGCACCGGGACAGGCCAAGAGACCCAGTACTTC. This sequence encodes CASSTGTGQETQYF.

CDR3 DNA: TGTGCCAGCAGTACCCGACAGGGGGCCTATGGCTACACCTTC. It specifies CASSTRQGAYGYTF. The chain carries TRBV27 and TRBJ1-2; 10 bases agree with TRBD1. The J segment lost 4 bases and the V segment lost 5 bases, leaving 4 bases of the junction unmatched. The CDR3 contains 14 residues. In germline, CDR1 is MNHEY, CDR2 SMNVEV (reference sequence).

The J gene is TRBJ2-6, the V gene TRBV14; 8 nucleotides align to TRBD1. J lost 0 bases, V lost 4 bases, and 17 bases had no gene match. The CDR3 runs to 21 residues. Germline V gene data show CDR1 as SGHDN and CDR2 as FVKESK. The CDR3 loop is CASSLMNKPGQEYSGANVLTF. CDR3 sequence (DNA): TGTGCCAGCAGCCTAATGAACAAACCGGGACAGGAATACTCTGGGGCCAACGTCCTGACTTTC.

The chain employs TRBV4-2 and TRBJ1-5; tentative D call: TRBD1 (6 bases). Trimming removed 0 bases at V and 6 bases at J, with 15 bases between. The CDR3 consists of 16 residues. Per the germline V gene, CDR1 is LGHNA and CDR2 is YNFKEQ. CDR3 in amino acids: CASSQDSGGAGQPQHF. CDR3 DNA sequence: TGTGCCAGCAGCCAAGATTCGGGGGGCGCGGGTCAGCCCCAGCATTTT.

The V gene is TRBV6-1, the J gene TRBJ2-3; D is uncertain. V was trimmed by 6 bases and J by 0 bases, leaving 10 bases between them. In germline, CDR1 is MNHNS, CDR2 SASEGT. There are 14 residues in the CDR3. CDR3 loop: CASRRLLSTDTQYF. The CDR3 DNA reads TGTGCCAGCAGAAGACTCCTTAGCACAGATACGCAGTATTTT.

The table lists this clone with a few counts. This rearrangement joins TRBV2 to TRBJ1-1; 8 nucleotides align to TRBD1. After removal of 4 bases from V and 6 bases from J, the junction contained 4 bases not matched to a gene. Germline V gene data show CDR1 as SNHLY and CDR2 as FYNNEI. There are 13 residues in the CDR3. CDR3 in amino acids: CASSGTGFAEAFF. As DNA, the CDR3 is TGTGCCAGCAGTGGGACAGGGTTCGCTGAAGCTTTCTTT.

The V and J genes are TRBV28 and TRBJ1-6; no firm D call. Germline CDR1 is MDHEN and CDR2 is SYDVKM. V gave up 4 bases and J gave up 0 bases, with 10 bases separating them. The CDR3 length is 16 residues. The CDR3 loop reads CASSSGGSSYNSPLHF. The CDR3 nucleotides read TGTGCCAGCAGTTCCGGAGGGAGCTCCTATAATTCACCCCTCCACTTT.

The V and J genes are TRBV6-5 and TRBJ1-3, with D hard to call. Trimming removed 5 bases at V and 0 bases at J, with 11 bases between. Germline V gene lookup returns CDR1 MNHEY and CDR2 SVGAGI. CDR3 size: 15 residues. CDR3 sequence: CASSPGRDSGNTIYF. The CDR3 region has the DNA TGTGCCAGCAGTCCCGGACGGGACTCTGGAAACACCATATATTTT.

This chain connects TRBV30 to TRBJ2-5, with D perhaps TRBD2 (6 bases). The V end lost 2 bases, the J end lost 1 base, and 8 bases lay between the germline ends. Germline CDR1 GTSNPN, CDR2 SVGIG (reference sequence). CDR3 size: 13 residues. The CDR3 DNA sequence: TGTGCCTGGAGTCACGGGGGCCAAGAGACCCAGTACTTC. It yields the protein CAWSHGGQETQYF.

The rearrangement joins TRBV5-1 to TRBJ2-3, with 7 bases that match TRBD1. There are 15 residues in the CDR3. V lost 3 bases, J lost 0 bases, and 4 bases stayed unmatched. The germline V gene has CDR1 SGHRS and CDR2 YFSETQ. In DNA form, the CDR3 reads TGCGCCAGCAGCTCAGGGGGACAGAGCACAGATACGCAGTATTTT. Amino acid sequence: CASSSGGQSTDTQYF. The full variable domain, its missing parts supplied by reference TRBV5-1 and TRBJ2-3, is KAGVTQTPRYLIKTRGQQVTLSCSPISGHRSVSWYQQTPGQGLQFLFEYFSETQRNKGNFPGRFSGRQFSNSRSEMNVSTLELGDSALYLCASSSGGQSTDTQYFGPGTRLTVL.

The CDR3 DNA reads as TGCGCCAGCAGCCAAGATTTTGGGACAGACTTTTATAGCAATCAGCCCCAGCATTTT. As protein: CASSQDFGTDFYSNQPQHF. This chain joins TRBV4-3 and TRBJ1-5; 7 nucleotides match TRBD1. The CDR3 extends over 19 amino acids. Looked up from germline, CDR1 is LGHNA and CDR2 is YSLEER. Trimming at V came to 0 bases and at J to 0 bases, leaving 11 bases not matched to a gene.

The chain has TRBV9 and TRBJ1-6; no clear D gene. The V end lost 0 bases, the J end lost 7 bases, and 11 bases lay between the germline ends. The CDR3 extends over 15 amino acids. The germline gives CDR1 SGDLS, CDR2 YYNGEE. CDR3 sequence (DNA): TGTGCCAGCAGCGTAGCCGAGGATTGGAATTCACCCCTCCACTTT. It codes for CASSVAEDWNSPLHF.

V gene TRBV7-8 combines with J gene TRBJ2-7, with 9 bases fitting TRBD2. Losses at the gene ends were 3 bases for V and 0 bases for J; bases not matched to a gene: 9. Germline CDR1 SGHVS, CDR2 FQNEAQ. This CDR3 contains 17 residues. As DNA, the CDR3 is TGTGCCAGCAGCTTCTCGATAGCGGGGGCTAGCTCCTACGAGCAGTACTTC. Protein sequence: CASSFSIAGASSYEQYF.

J is TRBJ2-5 and V is TRBV10-2; 7 bases map to TRBD1. CDR3 length: 14 amino acids. Germline V gene sequence: CDR1 WSHSY, CDR2 SAAADI. Trimming removed 6 bases from V and 1 base from J; junction bases left unmatched: 5. The CDR3 spells CASSRQGIQETQYF. CDR3 in DNA: TGCGCCAGCAGCAGACAGGGAATCCAAGAGACCCAGTACTTC.

The gene calls are TRBV6-5 and TRBJ2-1; TRBD2 agrees at 7 bases. Per the germline V gene, CDR1 is MNHEY and CDR2 is SVGAGI. V shed 4 bases, J shed 10 bases, and the junction held 13 bases outside the gene matches. There are 15 residues in the CDR3. The CDR3 spells CASSSLAGPGGEQFF. CDR3 bases: TGTGCCAGCAGTTCCTTAGCGGGTCCCGGAGGGGAGCAGTTCTTC.

The chain employs TRBV10-3 and TRBJ2-7; the match to TRBD1 covers 8 bases. Germline V gene data show CDR1 as ENHRY and CDR2 as SYGVKD. The CDR3 covers 14 residues. Losses at the gene ends were 8 bases for V and 5 bases for J; bases not matched to a gene: 11. CDR3 DNA sequence: TGTGCCATCCGGACCGACAGGGGAAATGACGAGCAGTACTTC. Protein: CAIRTDRGNDEQYF.

The CDR3 DNA sequence: TGTGCCAGCAGCTTAATACAGGGGGACAACTACGAGCAGTACTTC. It yields the protein CASSLIQGDNYEQYF. This chain joins TRBV11-2 and TRBJ2-7, with 8 bases identical to TRBD1. Looked up from germline, CDR1 is SGHAT and CDR2 is FQNNGV. The CDR3 is 15 amino acids. The V and J ends lost 2 bases and 3 bases, in that order; junction bases with no gene match: 6.

The chain uses TRBV6-1 and TRBJ1-2, with D tentatively TRBD1 (6 bases). The CDR3 consists of 13 residues. Per germline, CDR1 MNHNS and CDR2 SASEGT. Trimming removed 7 bases from V and 1 base from J, with 10 bases in between. The chain's CDR3 is CASTKDSNYGYTF. DNA of the CDR3: TGTGCCAGCACAAAGGACAGTAACTATGGCTACACCTTC.

As DNA, the CDR3 is TGTGCCTGGAGTGCCGACAGTATGAACACTGAAGCTTTCTTT. Protein sequence: CAWSADSMNTEAFF. The rearrangement uses TRBV30 and TRBJ1-1; D might be TRBD1 (5 bases). The ends were cut back, 1 base at V and 0 bases at J, with 9 bases in the middle. In germline, CDR1 is GTSNPN, CDR2 SVGIG (reference sequence). The CDR3 is made up of 14 amino acids. Together with reference TRBV30 and TRBJ1-1, the CDR3 gives the full variable domain: SQTIHQWPATLVQPVGSPLSLECTVEGTSNPNLYWYRQAAGRGLQLLFYSVGIGQISSEVPQNLSASRPQDRQFILSSKKLLLSDSGFYLCAWSADSMNTEAFFGQGTRLTVV.

The chain recombines TRBV19 with TRBJ2-1; 9 positions agree with TRBD1. The V segment lost 5 bases and the J segment 6 bases; nucleotides outside the gene matches: 14. The CDR3 loop spans 17 amino acids. Germline CDR1 is LNHDA and CDR2 is SQIVND (reference sequence). The CDR3: CASSLVTGGSRLNEQFF. DNA of the CDR3: TGTGCCAGTAGTCTGGTCACAGGGGGCTCTCGTCTCAATGAGCAGTTCTTC.

CDR3 in amino acids: CASSLGPGGTEAFF. CDR3 DNA sequence: TGCGCCAGCAGCTTGGGCCCCGGGGGCACTGAAGCTTTCTTT. The rearrangement uses TRBV5-1 and TRBJ1-1; tentative D call: TRBD1 (5 bases). The CDR3 is 14 amino acids. Germline values: CDR1 SGHRS, CDR2 YFSETQ. Trimming pared 0 bases from V and 4 bases from J, leaving 10 bases between.

V and J are TRBV19 and TRBJ1-1; D not resolved. This CDR3 comprises 15 residues. The germline V gene encodes CDR1 LNHDA and CDR2 SQIVND (reference sequence). Trimming pared 9 bases from V and 4 bases from J, leaving 21 bases between. The DNA for the CDR3 is TGTGCCAGCTTACGACCGCGGGGAGAGATCACTGAAGCTTTCTTT. Translation: CASLRPRGEITEAFF.

The gene calls are TRBV11-2 and TRBJ2-3; 8 positions agree with TRBD1. This CDR3 is 16 amino acids long. V lost 5 bases, J lost 10 bases, and 17 bases stayed unmatched. CDR1 is SGHAT and CDR2 is FQNNGV in the germline V gene. Written as DNA, the CDR3 is TGTGCCAGCAGCATCCAGGACAGGGACATTCGAAGGGCGCAGTATTTT. Its translation: CASSIQDRDIRRAQYF.

The J gene is TRBJ2-2, the V gene TRBV7-2, with D possibly TRBD1 on 6 matching bases. Germline CDR1 SGHTA, CDR2 FQGNSA. V lost 1 base and J 5 bases, leaving 14 bases between the germline ends. The CDR3 covers 16 residues. The CDR3 sequence: CASSLVSVRGTGELFF. CDR3 nucleotide sequence: TGTGCCAGCAGCTTAGTTAGCGTCAGGGGAACCGGGGAGCTGTTTTTT.

The chain employs TRBV7-7 and TRBJ2-5; possibly TRBD1 for D (9 bases). Per the germline V gene, CDR1 is SSHAT and CDR2 is FNYEAQ (reference sequence). The CDR3 has 14 residues. The CDR3 loop reads CASGTGPNQETQYF. DNA for the CDR3: TGTGCTAGCGGGACAGGGCCAAACCAAGAGACCCAGTACTTC.

V is TRBV11-2 and J is TRBJ2-2, with 9 nucleotides matching TRBD1. V lost 3 bases to trimming and J lost 5 bases; unmatched junction nucleotides: 4. CDR1 is SGHAT and CDR2 is FQNNGV in the germline V gene. The CDR3 contains 15 residues. CDR3 protein: CASSFGTGRTGELFF. For the CDR3, the DNA is TGTGCCAGCAGCTTCGGGACAGGGAGGACCGGGGAGCTGTTTTTT.

This sequence joins TRBV5-4 and TRBJ1-2; 7 nucleotides line up with TRBD1. The trim removed 0 bases at V and 3 bases at J, leaving 2 bases unmatched. The CDR3 covers 14 residues. Per the germline V gene, CDR1 is SGHNT and CDR2 is YYREEE (reference sequence). The DNA for the CDR3 is TGTGCCAGCAGCTTGGGGGACAGAGACTATGGCTACACCTTC. It yields the protein CASSLGDRDYGYTF. The full variable domain, its missing parts supplied by reference TRBV5-4 and TRBJ1-2, is ETGVTQSPTHLIKTRGQQVTLRCSSQSGHNTVSWYQQALGQGPQFIFQYYREEENGRGNFPPRFSGLQFPNYSSELNVNALELDDSALYLCASSLGDRDYGYTFGSGTRLTVV.

V and J are TRBV18 and TRBJ1-1; 8 bases line up with TRBD1. CDR1 is KGHSH, CDR2 LQKENI, per germline. The V and J ends lost 4 bases and 5 bases, in that order; junction bases with no gene match: 9. The length of the CDR3 is 15 residues. The CDR3 sequence: CASSRDNRGRTEAFF. The CDR3, as DNA: TGTGCCAGCTCACGGGATAACAGGGGGAGGACTGAAGCTTTCTTT.

The V gene is TRBV4-2, the J gene TRBJ1-5; D is unresolved. The germline V and J ends were trimmed by 1 base and 6 bases, with 7 bases remaining between them. The CDR3 consists of 13 residues. Germline V gives CDR1 LGHNA, CDR2 YNFKEQ. The CDR3 region has the DNA TGTGCCAGCAGCCAAGCCCGCGGTCAGCCCCAGCATTTT. Residues: CASSQARGQPQHF.